This record concerns one T cell receptor beta chain sequence. The sample originates from a study of CD8 T cells in Susac syndrome. cDNA came from roughly 0.53 to 1 ug RNA primed by random hexamers. TCRdb processed the immunoSEQ multiplex PCR reads anew with MiXCR; each CDR3 protein has one entry. In the table there are roughly 190,000 distinct CDR3 sequences, just under 95% of which are singletons. CDR1 SGDLS and CDR2 YYNGEE come from the germline V gene. The CDR3 has 16 residues. V was pared by 3 bases and J by 4 bases, with 19 bases between. The TCR sequence derives from a human donor in good health. The specimen was CD4+ T cells from PBMCs. V and J are TRBV9 and TRBJ1-2, with D perhaps matching TRBD1 (5 bases). CDR3 protein: CASSALDRPLIYGYTF. Written as DNA, the CDR3 is TGTGCCAGCAGCGCCCTCGACAGACCGCTGATCTATGGCTACACCTTC.